A selection of T cell receptor beta chains follows, all from one sample in a study of identical twins. From the 5' RACE reads, TCRdb called clonotypes with MiXCR, one entry per CDR3 protein. The sample has about 290,000 distinct CDR3 sequences, roughly 9% seen once. This sample was also put to use in a study of yellow fever vaccine responses in identical twins.

Sequenced sample: CD8+ T cells sorted from blood. The receptor set was obtained from a woman between 18 and 29 years old in good health. Both conserved end residues are part of each CDR3. Fields, in order: D gene, V gene, J gene, clone size, CDR3 DNA, CDR3 protein. D genes are given only for firm matches. A clone size is listed for some rows: how often the clone was seen (once, few, many), or a class if it is expanded.

-,TRBV4-2,TRBJ2-7,few,TGTGCCAGCAGCCAAGCTGACAGAACTCCTGAGGAGCAGTACTTC,CASSQADRTPEEQYF
-,TRBV25-1,TRBJ2-3,many,TGTGCCAGCAGTGAAAGGGGGGTGGCAGATACGCAGTATTTT,CASSERGVADTQYF
-,TRBV6-5,TRBJ2-7,-,TGTGCCAGCAGTTACGGGCCCCTCGTCGGAAACGAGCAGTACTTC,CASSYGPLVGNEQYF
-,TRBV25-1,TRBJ2-7,-,TGTGCCAGCATCGGTGTTACCTACGAGCAGTACTTC,CASIGVTYEQYF
-,TRBV7-8,TRBJ1-4,few,TGTGCCAGCAGCTTAACGATTGCGGAAAAACTGTTTTTT,CASSLTIAEKLFF
-,TRBV27,TRBJ2-3,many,TGTGCCAGCAGTTTAAGGGACACAGATACGCAGTATTTT,CASSLRDTDTQYF
-,TRBV9,TRBJ2-3,once,TGTGCCAGCAGCGTTTCAGGGGTGGATACGCAGTATTTT,CASSVSGVDTQYF
-,TRBV11-2,TRBJ2-1,few,TGTGCCAGCAGCTTGGGGGAAACCTACAATGAGCAGTTCTTC,CASSLGETYNEQFF
-,TRBV5-1,TRBJ2-7,many,TGCGCCAGCAGTCTGACAGGGACTTTTTACGAGCAGTACTTC,CASSLTGTFYEQYF
-,TRBV30,TRBJ2-1,-,TGTGCCCATCTCCCCGTCCTATCTTTCTACAATGAGCAGTTCTTC,CAHLPVLSFYNEQFF
-,TRBV6-5,TRBJ2-2,few,TGTGCCAGCAGTTACGGGCTGAACACCGGGGAGCTGTTTTTT,CASSYGLNTGELFF
-,TRBV5-6,TRBJ1-1,-,TGTGCCAGCAGCTTGGACTGGGGAGGGAACACTGAAGCTTTCTTT,CASSLDWGGNTEAFF
-,TRBV5-1,TRBJ2-7,many,TGCGCCAGCCACAATAATGAGGGCACCTACGAGCAGTACTTC,CASHNNEGTYEQYF
TRBD1,TRBV4-1,TRBJ2-1,few,TGCGCCAGCAGCCACCCCAGGGGGTATGAGCAGTTCTTC,CASSHPRGYEQFF
TRBD1,TRBV7-6,TRBJ2-1,few,TGTGCCAGCAGCTCCTTTCCCGACAGGGGAGGTATCGATGAGCAGTTCTTC,CASSSFPDRGGIDEQFF
-,TRBV19,TRBJ2-1,-,TGTGCCAGTAGTATAGGAACCGGGACACCCCTGTACAATGAGCAGTTCTTC,CASSIGTGTPLYNEQFF
-,TRBV29-1,TRBJ1-1,many,TGCAGCGCCAGAATCTGGAAGGACACTGAAGCTTTCTTT,CSARIWKDTEAFF
-,TRBV7-2,TRBJ2-7,few,TGTGCCAGCAGCTTAACGCCCGACTACGAGCAGTACTTC,CASSLTPDYEQYF
TRBD1,TRBV7-8,TRBJ1-1,-,TGTGCCAGCAGCTTAGAACAGGGGGCTTTCCCCTCACCCACTGAAGCTTTCTTT,CASSLEQGAFPSPTEAFF
-,TRBV29-1,TRBJ2-2,few,TGCAGCGTCGGGACGGTGAACACCGGGGAGCTGTTTTTT,CSVGTVNTGELFF
TRBD1,TRBV27,TRBJ2-7,-,TGTGCCACCTCCCTAGGACAGGAACACATCGAGCAGTACTTC,CATSLGQEHIEQYF
TRBD1,TRBV4-2,TRBJ1-1,-,TGTGCCAGCAGCCAGAGGAGGACAGGAGTGAACACTGAAGCTTTCTTT,CASSQRRTGVNTEAFF
TRBD1,TRBV5-1,TRBJ2-7,many,TGCGCCAGCAGCTTGGGACAGGGGGCGTCGGAGCAGTACTTC,CASSLGQGASEQYF
-,TRBV12-3/TRBV12-4,TRBJ1-1,few,TGTGCCAGCAGTTATCCCGACAGTATGAACACTGAAGCTTTCTTT,CASSYPDSMNTEAFF
-,TRBV5-1,TRBJ2-7,-,TGCGCCAGCACAGACACCACCTCCTACGAGCAGTACTTC,CASTDTTSYEQYF
TRBD2,TRBV5-6,TRBJ2-7,few,TGTGCCAGCTCCCCCGGGGGGGTAACCTACGAGCAGTACTTC,CASSPGGVTYEQYF
TRBD2,TRBV20-1,TRBJ2-3,many,TGCAGTGCTGGGACTAGCGACAGCACAGATACGCAGTATTTT,CSAGTSDSTDTQYF
-,TRBV27,TRBJ1-6,-,TGTGCCAGCAGTCCTTCGGGAGACTCCTATAATTCACCCCTCCACTTT,CASSPSGDSYNSPLHF
-,TRBV12-3/TRBV12-4,TRBJ2-5,many,TGTGCCAGCAGTCCTACGGCAGGGTCAGAGACCCAGTACTTC,CASSPTAGSETQYF
TRBD1,TRBV28,TRBJ2-3,few,TGTGCCACCATAAAGGGACAGGGTACAGATACGCAGTATTTT,CATIKGQGTDTQYF
TRBD1,TRBV6-5,TRBJ2-4,-,TGTGCCAGCAGACCCGGGACAGGGTGGATTCAGTACTTC,CASRPGTGWIQYF
-,TRBV4-3,TRBJ2-7,few,TGCGCCAGCAGCCCAGATGCCGGACAGTTGTACGAGCAGTACTTC,CASSPDAGQLYEQYF
TRBD1,TRBV7-9,TRBJ2-1,-,TGTGCCAGCAGCTTGCCTAGCACAGGGGGCAATCAGTTCTTC,CASSLPSTGGNQFF
-,TRBV12-3/TRBV12-4,TRBJ2-1,many,TGTGCCAGCAGTCCCTCGGACATCAACCCCTACAATGAGCAGTTCTTC,CASSPSDINPYNEQFF
TRBD2,TRBV2,TRBJ2-3,many,TGTGCCAGCAGTCCCCGGGAATCTAGCGGGGGCCACACAGATACGCAGTATTTT,CASSPRESSGGHTDTQYF
TRBD2,TRBV10-3,TRBJ2-7,-,TGTGCCATCAGTTCGGGCGGGAGCACCTACGAGCAGTACTTC,CAISSGGSTYEQYF
-,TRBV6-5,TRBJ2-2,few,TGTGCCAGCAGTTACTCTGCAGGGAACACCGGGGAGCTGTTTTTT,CASSYSAGNTGELFF
-,TRBV6-2/TRBV6-3,TRBJ2-1,many,TGTGCCAGCAGTTATCTGGAGAGCTCCTACAATGAGCAGTTCTTC,CASSYLESSYNEQFF
-,TRBV7-6,TRBJ2-5,-,TGTGCCAGCAGCTTATTAGTGACACCTCAAGAGACCCAGTACTTC,CASSLLVTPQETQYF
TRBD1,TRBV29-1,TRBJ1-2,-,TGCAGCGTCCCTGCAGGGGGCAGCTATGGCTACACCTTC,CSVPAGGSYGYTF
-,TRBV11-1,TRBJ2-7,-,TGTGCCAGCAGCCCTGGTTACGACGCCTCCTACGAGCAGTACTTC,CASSPGYDASYEQYF